Sequencing of this T cell receptor (beta chain) was carried out in a study of blood T cell repertoires in COVID-19. Original data processing: Amplification of reference gene primers provided the estimated nucleated cell counts. Sequencing used immunoSEQ multiplex PCR; TCRdb keeps in-frame clones, though not all of them. V and J calls and clone size follow that table, whereas D and trimming were derived from the DNA. The profile shows around 170,000 clones, about 88% of them singletons. Germline-derived CDR1 and CDR2 are SGHRS and YFSETQ. Trimming pared 0 bases from V and 7 bases from J, leaving 11 bases between. The CDR3 consists of 14 residues.

The source material was peripheral blood. This TCR came from a man aged 55 to 70 with acute or convalescent COVID-19. The chain recombines TRBV5-1 with TRBJ2-1, with a weak D call TRBD2 (5 bases). The CDR3 DNA sequence: TGCGCCAGCAGCTTGGAACTAGGCGTGAATGAGCAGTTCTTC. Translation gives CASSLELGVNEQFF.